This T cell receptor (beta chain) was sequenced in a study of blood T cell repertoires in COVID-19. Study details: PBMCs, B-cell-depleted T cells, or T cells were the source of the cDNA or gDNA that made up the material.

This clone has just one count. In the study's own analysis: Amplification of reference gene primers was used by the study to estimate nucleated cell counts. The repertoire was sequenced with immunoSEQ multiplex PCR; TCRdb's copy has only in-frame clones and lacks some. Clone size and the V and J calls come from that table; the DNA yielded D and trimming. Of roughly 86,000 clones detected, 84% appear once; the ten largest clones hold approximately 6.8%. CDR1 is SGHRS and CDR2 is YFSETQ in the germline V gene. The CDR3 is 14 residues long. V was trimmed by 3 bases and J by 6 bases, leaving 13 bases between them.

Sequenced: peripheral blood. This TCR came from a man aged 55 to 70 with acute or convalescent COVID-19. V is TRBV5-1 and J is TRBJ2-1; D is perhaps TRBD1 (5 bases). CDR3 DNA sequence: TGCGCCAGCAGCTCAGGGCCTGGGGTCAATGAGCAGTTCTTC. Translation: CASSSGPGVNEQFF. Variable domain in full (rest from reference TRBV5-1 and TRBJ2-1): KAGVTQTPRYLIKTRGQQVTLSCSPISGHRSVSWYQQTPGQGLQFLFEYFSETQRNKGNFPGRFSGRQFSNSRSEMNVSTLELGDSALYLCASSSGPGVNEQFFGPGTRLTVL.